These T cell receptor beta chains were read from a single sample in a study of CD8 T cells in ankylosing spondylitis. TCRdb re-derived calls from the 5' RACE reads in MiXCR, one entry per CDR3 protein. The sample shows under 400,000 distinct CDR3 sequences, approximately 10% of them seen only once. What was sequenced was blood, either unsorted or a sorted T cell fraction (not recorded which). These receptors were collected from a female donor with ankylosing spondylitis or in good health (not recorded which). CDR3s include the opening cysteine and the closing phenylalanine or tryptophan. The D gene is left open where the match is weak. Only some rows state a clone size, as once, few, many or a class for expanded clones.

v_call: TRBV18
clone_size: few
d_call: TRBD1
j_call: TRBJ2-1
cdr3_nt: TGTGCCAGCTCACCTCGACAGGGGCCTTCCTACAATGAGCAGTTCTTC
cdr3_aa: CASSPRQGPSYNEQFF

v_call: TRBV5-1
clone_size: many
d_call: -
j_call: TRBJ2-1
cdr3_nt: TGCGCCAGCAGCTTGGCCCTAAATAGCGTCCTCCCACACAATGAGCAGTTCTTC
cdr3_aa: CASSLALNSVLPHNEQFF

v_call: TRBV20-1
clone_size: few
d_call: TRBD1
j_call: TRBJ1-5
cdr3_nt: TGCAGTGCTTTACCCCCTCCGGACAGGGTAAATCAGCCCCAGCATTTT
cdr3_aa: CSALPPPDRVNQPQHF

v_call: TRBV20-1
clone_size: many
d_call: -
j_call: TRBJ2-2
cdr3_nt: TGCAGTGCTAGAGATAGGGGAGGCGGGGAGCTGTTTTTT
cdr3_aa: CSARDRGGGELFF

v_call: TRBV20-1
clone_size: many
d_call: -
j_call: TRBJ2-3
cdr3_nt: TGCAGTGCTCGACTGATCACAGATACGCAGTATTTT
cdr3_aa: CSARLITDTQYF

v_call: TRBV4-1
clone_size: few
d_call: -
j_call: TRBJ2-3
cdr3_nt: TGCGCCAGCAGCCAAGGACTGGGCGATACGCAGTATTTT
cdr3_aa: CASSQGLGDTQYF

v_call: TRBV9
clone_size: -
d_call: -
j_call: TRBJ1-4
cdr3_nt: TGTGCCAGCAGCGTTGCCCGCGGGGCCAGTGGTGAAAAACTGTTTTTT
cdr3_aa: CASSVARGASGEKLFF

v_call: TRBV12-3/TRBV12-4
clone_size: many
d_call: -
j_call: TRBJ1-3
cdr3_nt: TGTGCCAGCACCTGGTCGGGCACCCGCGGAAACACCATATATTTT
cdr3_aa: CASTWSGTRGNTIYF

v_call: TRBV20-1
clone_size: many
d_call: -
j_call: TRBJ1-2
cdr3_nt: TGCAGTGCTAGATGGGCGGTCTATGGCTACACCTTC
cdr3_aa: CSARWAVYGYTF

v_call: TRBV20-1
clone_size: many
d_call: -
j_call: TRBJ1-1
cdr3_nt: TGCAGTGCTAGAGATCTGGGGGGGACGAACACTGAAGCTTTCTTT
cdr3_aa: CSARDLGGTNTEAFF

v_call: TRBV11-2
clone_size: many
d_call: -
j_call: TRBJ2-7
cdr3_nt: TGTGCCAGCAGCTTAGCGGGATTTCTAAACGAGCAGTACTTC
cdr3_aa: CASSLAGFLNEQYF

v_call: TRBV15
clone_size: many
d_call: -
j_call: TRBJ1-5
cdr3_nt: TGTGCCACCAGCCTTAGCCCGGTGCAGCCCCAGCATTTT
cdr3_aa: CATSLSPVQPQHF

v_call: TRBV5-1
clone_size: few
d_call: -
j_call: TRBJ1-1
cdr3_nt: TGCGCCAGCAGCCTACTTGGGGAGGGGATCAGCACTGAAGCTTTCTTT
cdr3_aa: CASSLLGEGISTEAFF

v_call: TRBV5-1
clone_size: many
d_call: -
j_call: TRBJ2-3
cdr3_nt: TGCGCCAGCAGCTTGGTCAGGGCAGAACGGACAGATACGCAGTATTTT
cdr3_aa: CASSLVRAERTDTQYF

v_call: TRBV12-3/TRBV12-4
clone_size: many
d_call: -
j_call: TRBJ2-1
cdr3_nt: TGTGCCAGCAGTCGAGTCGGGTCCCCCTACAATGAGCAGTTCTTC
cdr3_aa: CASSRVGSPYNEQFF

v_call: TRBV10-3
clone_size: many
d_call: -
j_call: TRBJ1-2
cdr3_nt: TGTGCCATCAGTGATAAGAGGGAATATGGCTACACCTTC
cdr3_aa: CAISDKREYGYTF

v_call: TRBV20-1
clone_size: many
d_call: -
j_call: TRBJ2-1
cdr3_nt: TGCAGTGCTAGAAAAAGGGGCTATGAGCAGTTCTTC
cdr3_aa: CSARKRGYEQFF

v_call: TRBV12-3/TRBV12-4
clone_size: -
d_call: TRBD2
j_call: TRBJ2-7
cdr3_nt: TGTGCCAGCAGTTGGGGGCTAGCGGGGTTCGAGCAGTACTTC
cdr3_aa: CASSWGLAGFEQYF

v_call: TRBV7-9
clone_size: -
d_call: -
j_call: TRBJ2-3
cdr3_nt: TGTGCCAGCAGGAGGGACGGCCTCACAGATACGCAGTATTTT
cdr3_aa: CASRRDGLTDTQYF

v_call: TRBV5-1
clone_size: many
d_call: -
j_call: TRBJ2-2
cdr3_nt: TGCGCCAGCAGCTTGGGTAGTCCAGGGAGCACCGGGGAGCTGTTTTTT
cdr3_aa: CASSLGSPGSTGELFF

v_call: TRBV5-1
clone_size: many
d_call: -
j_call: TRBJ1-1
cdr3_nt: TGCGCCAGCAGCTCCGGGACATCTAACACTGAAGCTTTCTTT
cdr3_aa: CASSSGTSNTEAFF

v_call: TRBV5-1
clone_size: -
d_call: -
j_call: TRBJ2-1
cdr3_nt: TGCGCCAGCCGCGCCCAGGGCGGCCTGGAGAATGAGCAGTTCTTC
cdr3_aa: CASRAQGGLENEQFF

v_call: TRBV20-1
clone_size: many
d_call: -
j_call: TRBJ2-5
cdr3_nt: TGCAGTGCTAGGTTACAGGGCCGATGGGACCAGTACTTC
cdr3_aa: CSARLQGRWDQYF